This record covers a single T cell receptor beta chain. Antigen: not known. Treatment reported: 10-day PBMC culture with coronavirus spike peptide pools or control peptides (ViraFEST assay). CDR1 and CDR2 (germline): MNHEY, SVGEGT. This CDR3 has 15 amino acids. Between the trimmed V and J ends, which lost 7 bases and 3 bases, there was a span of 19 bases. The source of the sample is a study of vaccination and CD4 T cells after COVID-19. Looking at the study overall: Post-COVID samples had a sampling time that fell a median approximately 93 days after diagnosis (range 35 to 161).

Researchers used the Oncomine TCR Beta short-read assay to sequence DNA from cultured CD4+ T cells. From the PCR reads, TCRdb called clonotypes with MiXCR, one entry per CDR3 protein. The sample has some 13,000 distinct CDR3 sequences, around half seen once. This chain connects TRBV6-2 or TRBV6-3 to TRBJ2-7, with D uncertain. The specimen sequenced was CD4+ T cells from blood, cultured in vitro. The TCR sequence derives from a human donor who had recovered from COVID-19. The CDR3 coding sequence is TGTGCCAGCACCCAAGGTTGGCCTCCCCTCTACGAGCAGTACTTC. Its translation: CASTQGWPPLYEQYF.